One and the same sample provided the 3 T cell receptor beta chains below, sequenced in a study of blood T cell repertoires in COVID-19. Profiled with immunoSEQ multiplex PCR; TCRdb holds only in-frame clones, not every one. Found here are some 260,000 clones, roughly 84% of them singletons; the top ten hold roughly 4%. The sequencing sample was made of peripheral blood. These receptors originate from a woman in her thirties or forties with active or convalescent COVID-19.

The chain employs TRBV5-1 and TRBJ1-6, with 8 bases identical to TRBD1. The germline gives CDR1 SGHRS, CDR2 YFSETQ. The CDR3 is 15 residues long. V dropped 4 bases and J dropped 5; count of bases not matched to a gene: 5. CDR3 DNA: TGCGCCAGCAGCGGCAGGGGGCCGGATAATTCACCCCTCCACTTT. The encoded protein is CASSGRGPDNSPLHF.

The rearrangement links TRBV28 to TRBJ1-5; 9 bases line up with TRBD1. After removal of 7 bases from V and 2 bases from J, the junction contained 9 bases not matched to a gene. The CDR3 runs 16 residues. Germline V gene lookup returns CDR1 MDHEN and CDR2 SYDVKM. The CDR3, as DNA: TGTGCCAGCACCTATCTGACAGGGGGAGGCAATCAGCCCCAGCATTTT. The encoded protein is CASTYLTGGGNQPQHF.

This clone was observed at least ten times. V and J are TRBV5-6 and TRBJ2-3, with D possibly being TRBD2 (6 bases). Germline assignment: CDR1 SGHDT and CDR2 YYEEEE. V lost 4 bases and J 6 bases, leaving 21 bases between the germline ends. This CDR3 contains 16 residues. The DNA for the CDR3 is TGTGCCAGCAGCGGATCACTTTTTGGGGGGTCTGATACGCAGTATTTT. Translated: CASSGSLFGGSDTQYF.